This T cell receptor beta chain comes out of a study of shared clonotypes between healthy human individuals. For the study at large: The people who gave samples were a couple of women and three men aged 18 to 49. The study used three CD4 naive, three CD4 memory, two CD8 naive and one CD8 memory plate per donor.

V was clipped by 3 bases and J by 8 bases; unmatched bases: 15. The V gene's germline CDR1 is MNHEY and CDR2 SMNVEV (reference sequence). The CDR3 extends over 19 amino acids. Terminally differentiated effector memory CD45RA+ cells were left out of the naive CD8 fraction, which was CD45RO-negative and positively selected for CCR7. A note on this clone: Its matching antigen is unknown.

Study processing details: Filtering differed, since immunoSEQ gave only junction sequences and no quality scores. Only in-frame clones appear in the TCRdb table, and some are missing; sequencing was by immunoSEQ multiplex PCR. V and J calls and clone size are as listed in that table; D and trimming were resolved from the DNA. In the table there are 550,000 to 650,000 clones, about 95% of which are singletons. Findings of the study overall: Across subsets, estimated richness was generally greater for naive than for memory populations.

Specimen: naive CD8+ T cells sorted from blood. This clonotype was sampled from a woman aged 25 to 39 in good health. This chain connects TRBV27 to TRBJ2-1, with 14 nucleotides matching TRBD2. The DNA for the CDR3 is TGTGCCAGCAGTTTCCGCCAGGGACTAGCGGGAGAAGGTTTTGATGAGCAGTTCTTC. As protein: CASSFRQGLAGEGFDEQFF.